The 18 T cell receptor beta chains below come from one sample, sequenced in a study of blood T cell repertoires in COVID-19. Sequencing used immunoSEQ multiplex PCR; TCRdb keeps in-frame clones, though not all of them. The table has around 270,000 clones, less than 90% seen once. Sequencing input: peripheral blood. The receptors were sampled from a man aged 60-69 years with acute or convalescent COVID-19.

The chain links TRBV5-4 to TRBJ2-3, with 14 bases fitting TRBD2. Germline CDR1 SGHNT, CDR2 YYREEE (reference sequence). Trimming at V came to 0 bases and at J to 2 bases, leaving 8 bases not matched to a gene. The CDR3 spans 19 residues. The CDR3 reads CASSLGTSGGSSHTDTQYF. CDR3 DNA sequence: TGTGCCAGCAGCTTGGGGACTAGCGGGGGGTCAAGTCACACAGATACGCAGTATTTT.

The chain has TRBV6-5 and TRBJ2-2; 9 nucleotides agree with TRBD1. Losses at the gene ends were 6 bases for V and 5 bases for J; bases not matched to a gene: 7. The CDR3 consists of 15 residues. Germline CDR1 reads MNHEY; CDR2 reads SVGAGI. The CDR3 nucleotides read TGTGCCAGCAGGCGACAGGGGGTGAGGACCGGGGAGCTGTTTTTT. It yields the protein CASRRQGVRTGELFF.

V usage is TRBV4-1 and J usage is TRBJ1-4; 7 bases agree with TRBD1. V shed 0 bases, J shed 7 bases, and the junction held 5 bases outside the gene matches. The CDR3 spans 15 residues. Per germline, CDR1 MGHRA and CDR2 YSYEKL. The CDR3 region has the DNA TGCGCCAGCAGCCAAGAAGACAGGGTGAGTGAAAAACTGTTTTTT. As protein: CASSQEDRVSEKLFF.

This chain connects TRBV2 to TRBJ1-2, with unresolved D. CDR3 size: 14 residues. Per germline, CDR1 SNHLY and CDR2 FYNNEI. Trimming cost V 0 bases and J 4 bases, with 9 bases left between them. CDR3 bases: TGTGCCAGCAGTGAAGCAGGAGGGCCCTATGGCTACACCTTC. This codes for CASSEAGGPYGYTF. The whole variable domain, filled in from reference TRBV2 and TRBJ1-2, reads EPEVTQTPSHQVTQMGQEVILRCVPISNHLYFYWYRQILGQKVEFLVSFYNNEISEKSEIFDDQFSVERPDGSNFTLKIRSTKLEDSAMYFCASSEAGGPYGYTFGSGTRLTVV.

The CDR3 protein is CASSPQPGAGNTIYF. As DNA, the CDR3 is TGTGCCAGCTCACCCCAACCAGGGGCTGGAAACACCATATATTTT. This chain connects TRBV18 to TRBJ1-3; tentative D call: TRBD1 (6 bases). The germline V gene has CDR1 KGHSH and CDR2 LQKENI. Trimming shortened V by 3 bases and J by 2 bases, and 11 bases separated the two germline ends. CDR3 length equals 15 residues.

This rearrangement joins TRBV19 to TRBJ1-5; 8 bases agree with TRBD1. This CDR3 contains 16 residues. Trimming cost V 7 bases and J 6 bases; bases outside gene matches: 14. Looked up from germline, CDR1 is LNHDA and CDR2 is SQIVND (reference sequence). CDR3 region: CASIPTSRGRGQPQHF. The CDR3 DNA reads as TGTGCCAGTATCCCGACCTCCAGGGGGCGAGGTCAGCCCCAGCATTTT.

V gene TRBV2 combines with J gene TRBJ2-5; 10 bases are a match to TRBD2. Germline loops: CDR1 SNHLY, CDR2 FYNNEI. The CDR3 totals 15 residues. V trimming: 7 bases; J trimming: 2 bases; junction bases outside the gene matches: 7. The DNA for the CDR3 is TGTGCCAGCAATCCCCGGACTAGCGGTCAAGAGACCCAGTACTTC. Its translation: CASNPRTSGQETQYF.

This rearrangement joins TRBV2 to TRBJ2-2; 9 nucleotides agree with TRBD1. The germline V gene has CDR1 SNHLY and CDR2 FYNNEI. The CDR3 spans 15 residues. The ends lost 6 bases at V and 5 bases at J; junction bases unmatched: 7. In nucleotides, the CDR3 is TGTGCCAGCAGCTCACAGGGGGCGCTTACCGGGGAGCTGTTTTTT. Its protein is CASSSQGALTGELFF.

This chain uses TRBV4-2 with TRBJ2-7, with TRBD2 identical over 7 bases. J lost 2 bases, V lost 0 bases, and 7 bases had no gene match. The V gene's germline CDR1 is LGHNA and CDR2 YNFKEQ. The CDR3 runs 16 residues. This chain's CDR3 is CASSQDSAGVPYEQYF. CDR3 coding DNA: TGTGCCAGCAGCCAAGATTCGGCGGGAGTCCCCTACGAGCAGTACTTC.

In its sample, this clone was seen many times. The gene calls are TRBV4-1 and TRBJ2-2, with 9 nucleotides matching TRBD1. Germline loops: CDR1 MGHRA, CDR2 YSYEKL. J was trimmed by 5 bases and V by 1 base; bases with no gene match: 5. This CDR3 contains 16 residues. The CDR3 bases are TGCGCCAGCAGCCAAGTACAGGGGGCTGGGACCGGGGAGCTGTTTTTT. Its protein product is CASSQVQGAGTGELFF.

The chain is built from TRBV5-4 and TRBJ1-1; possibly TRBD1 for D (5 bases). Germline V CDR1 and CDR2: SGHNT, YYREEE (reference sequence). V was cut by 1 base and J by 6 bases, with 13 bases left in between. The CDR3 runs 14 residues. The CDR3 nucleotides read TGTGCCAGCAGCTTGTCGAGACAGAGCCCTGAAGCTTTCTTT. It codes for CASSLSRQSPEAFF.

CDR3 protein: CASSPGQGSNQPQHF. The CDR3 DNA sequence: TGTGCCAGCAGTCCCGGACAGGGTAGCAATCAGCCCCAGCATTTT. V usage is TRBV28 and J usage is TRBJ1-5; 8 nucleotides match TRBD1. Germline CDR1 MDHEN, CDR2 SYDVKM. CDR3 size: 15 residues. The trim removed 5 bases at V and 0 bases at J, leaving 3 bases unmatched.

The chain uses TRBV6-1 and TRBJ1-6, with D tentatively TRBD1 (6 bases). The CDR3 contains 17 residues. Trimming removed 4 bases from V and 0 bases from J, with 13 bases in between. CDR1 is MNHNS and CDR2 is SASEGT in the germline V gene. CDR3 nucleotide sequence: TGTGCCAGCAGTGCCCCTGGGGGACACTCCTATAATTCACCCCTCCACTTT. This sequence encodes CASSAPGGHSYNSPLHF.

This clone was observed a few times. The V call is TRBV5-1, the J call TRBJ1-1; no firm D call. The CDR3 is 14 amino acids. Germline lookup yields CDR1 SGHRS and CDR2 YFSETQ. Trimming took off 0 bases at V and 3 bases at J, with 9 bases between the two ends. The chain's CDR3 is CASSLGPGDTEAFF. The CDR3 nucleotides read TGCGCCAGCAGCTTGGGGCCCGGGGACACTGAAGCTTTCTTT.

The rearrangement uses TRBV7-6 and TRBJ2-3; the D gene is possibly TRBD1 (6 bases). The CDR3 loop spans 15 amino acids. Trimming shortened V by 5 bases and J by 5 bases, and 17 bases separated the two germline ends. Germline V gene data show CDR1 as SGHVS and CDR2 as FNYEAQ. CDR3 sequence: CASSRFPKGGDTQYF. The CDR3 DNA follows: TGTGCCAGCAGCCGGTTCCCAAAAGGGGGAGATACGCAGTATTTT.

For this clone: This sample includes further DNA sequences coding for the same CDR3. The chain has TRBV6-5 and TRBJ2-3; TRBD2 matches 9 bases. V gave up 2 bases and J gave up 1 base; unmatched junction bases: 1. The germline gives CDR1 MNHEY, CDR2 SVGAGI. The CDR3 runs 15 residues. Here the CDR3 reads CASSYGGGGTDTQYF. For the CDR3, the DNA is TGTGCCAGCAGTTACGGCGGGGGGGGCACAGATACGCAGTATTTT.

This clone was found once. V is TRBV19 and J is TRBJ2-2; D might be TRBD1 (6 bases). V lost 4 bases and J lost 4, with 19 bases in between. Germline loops: CDR1 LNHDA, CDR2 SQIVND (reference sequence). This CDR3 spans 17 amino acids. The DNA for the CDR3 is TGTGCCAGTAGTAACCCAATCACAGGGTTGGGCACCGGGGAGCTGTTTTTT. Its translation is CASSNPITGLGTGELFF. The full variable domain, in which reference TRBV19 and TRBJ2-2 provide the parts outside the CDR3, is DGGITQSPKYLFRKEGQNVTLSCEQNLNHDAMYWYRQDPGQGLRLIYYSQIVNDFQKGDIAEGYSVSREKKESFPLTVTSAQKNPTAFYLCASSNPITGLGTGELFFGEGSRLTVL.

The V call is TRBV12-5, the J call TRBJ1-5, with D unclear. The CDR3 extends over 13 amino acids. Between the trimmed V and J ends, which lost 1 base and 6 bases, there was a span of 7 bases. Looked up from germline, CDR1 is LGHNT and CDR2 is FRNRAP. CDR3 nucleotide sequence: TGTGCTAGTGGTTTGGGCCAGCGTCAGCCCCAGCATTTT. It translates to CASGLGQRQPQHF.